This is a list of T cell receptor beta chains from one sample in a study of blood T cell repertoires in COVID-19. Only in-frame clones appear in the TCRdb table, and some are missing; sequencing was by immunoSEQ multiplex PCR. The data hold 76,000 or so clones, with over 70% observed a single time. Sequencing was performed on peripheral blood. The receptors shown here come from a man aged 50 to 59 with acute or convalescent COVID-19. Each CDR3 is given without its conserved first and last residue. A D gene is named only where the DNA matches it firmly.

length	J	D	V	CDR3
14	TRBJ2-1	TRBD2	TRBV28	ASSGTSVSGGNEQF
10	TRBJ2-2	.	TRBV27	ASRLNTGELF
12	TRBJ1-2	TRBD1	TRBV5-5	ASSFDRGRHGYT
14	TRBJ1-6	.	TRBV6-2/TRBV6-3	ASSLTGAWAKSPLH
10	TRBJ1-5	TRBD1	TRBV28	ASTGGLQPQH
13	TRBJ1-5	.	TRBV5-8	ASSFSLDRNQPQH
12	TRBJ1-1	.	TRBV19	ASSIVGANTEAF
11	TRBJ1-2	.	TRBV19	ASTTGFIDGYT
14	TRBJ2-1	TRBD2	TRBV5-1	ASSEIAGGTNNEQF
12	TRBJ1-2	.	TRBV24-1	ATRADGTVSDYT
13	TRBJ1-3	.	TRBV4-2	ASSQDYPSGNTIY
14	TRBJ2-3	.	TRBV6-2/TRBV6-3	ASSSLDWVVGDTQY
13	TRBJ1-3	.	TRBV18	ASSPPVTSGNTIY
13	TRBJ2-2	.	TRBV9	ASSVVPGPTGELF
13	TRBJ2-7	TRBD1	TRBV14	ASSPGTGPSYEQY
10	TRBJ1-6	.	TRBV5-4	ASSRDNSPLH
12	TRBJ1-6	.	TRBV2	ASSAPRGNSPLH
16	TRBJ2-2	TRBD2	TRBV3-1/TRBV3-2	ASSQVLAGALNTGELF
15	TRBJ2-1	.	TRBV11-2	ASSLDTGPSSYNEQF
11	TRBJ1-1	.	TRBV18	ASSQQENTEAF
14	TRBJ1-5	TRBD1	TRBV6-6	ASTWTGEYSNQPQH
12	TRBJ1-5	.	TRBV2	ASRPAGGNQPQH
12	TRBJ2-1	.	TRBV19	ASSIPSGSNEQF
13	TRBJ2-3	TRBD2	TRBV11-2	ASSFHAGRADTQY
16	TRBJ2-1	TRBD2	TRBV24-1	ATSGHQFSGRGGDEQF
13	TRBJ1-2	.	TRBV6-6	ASSYRDKTFYGYT
12	TRBJ1-6	.	TRBV15	ATSRVRGNSPLH
14	TRBJ1-6	TRBD1	TRBV5-6	ASSLVWTGGHSPLH
12	TRBJ1-2	TRBD1	TRBV6-5	ASGGTGYSYGYT
12	TRBJ2-1	TRBD2	TRBV18	ASSPDGGWSEQF
15	TRBJ2-5	TRBD2	TRBV4-3	ASSQEGSGGGQETQY
9	TRBJ2-7	.	TRBV7-9	ASTYRDEQY
11	TRBJ1-1	.	TRBV23-1	ASSLGGWTEAF
11	TRBJ2-1	.	TRBV7-3	ASSKPGDNEQF
9	TRBJ2-7	.	TRBV7-2	ASSFSYEQY
12	TRBJ2-3	.	TRBV4-2	ASSERGSTDTQY
9	TRBJ2-5	.	TRBV7-8	ASSLLETQY
12	TRBJ2-2	TRBD1	TRBV19	ASSRDRVSGELF
18	TRBJ2-1	TRBD2	TRBV11-3	ASSLGWSAGDFVSYNEQF
14	TRBJ2-1	TRBD2	TRBV3-1/TRBV3-2	ASSQGSERGGNEQF
13	TRBJ2-7	TRBD2	TRBV28	ASSSWTSGNYEQY